The 11 T cell receptor beta chains below all came from one sample that was sequenced in a study of CD8+CD57+ T cells in acquired aplastic anemia (dated by TCRdb to the late 2010s). The sample was run on an Illumina HiSeq 2000. TCR beta VDJ combination and CDR3 sequence profiling used genomic DNA as the template. TCRdb ran its own pipeline on the public reads, namely fastp trimming at Q25 and MiXCR clone calling, and kept in-frame beta chains. Entries that share a CDR3 protein sequence are merged under the most common genes and DNA. Here the sample has 160,000 or so distinct CDR3 sequences; around half occur a single time. 2.5% to 3.5% of the sample is taken by the ten largest. Expansion of CD8+CD57+ cells had been shown by flow cytometry in the patients chosen for sequencing. What was sequenced was sorted CD4+, CD8+, or CD8+CD57+ T cells (not recorded which) from PBMCs. These receptors were taken from a human donor with aplastic anemia.

This clonotype was detected many times. The V call is TRBV20-1, the J call TRBJ2-3; tentative D call: TRBD2 (6 bases). The CDR3 contains 13 residues. The V gene's germline CDR1 is DFQATT and CDR2 SNEGSKA (reference sequence). Between the trimmed V and J ends, which lost 3 bases and 1 base, there was a span of 8 bases. The chain's CDR3 is CSARASGTDTQYF. In nucleotides, the CDR3 is TGCAGTGCTAGGGCTAGCGGCACAGATACGCAGTATTTT.

This clonotype has only a few counts. J is TRBJ2-3 and V is TRBV5-8, with 7 bases matching TRBD2. The V and J ends lost 0 bases and 5 bases, in that order; junction bases with no gene match: 15. CDR1 is SGHTS, CDR2 YDEGEE, per germline. The CDR3 length is 18 residues. The CDR3 loop reads CASSLEALGAGAKDTQYF. CDR3 coding DNA: TGTGCCAGCAGCTTGGAGGCTTTGGGTGCGGGAGCGAAAGATACGCAGTATTTT.

This clonotype was seen repeatedly, ten times or more. DNA for the CDR3: TGTGCCAGCAGTCCCCAGGGCCCCGTGCAGTTCTTC. Residues: CASSPQGPVQFF. The J gene is TRBJ2-1, the V gene TRBV12-3 or TRBV12-4; tentative D call: TRBD1 (5 bases). The CDR3 totals 12 residues. V gave up 5 bases and J gave up 12 bases, with 14 bases separating them.

This clonotype has a count of ten or more. This CDR3 reads CASSLAHRSYGYTF. CDR3 nucleotides: TGTGCCAGCAGCTTAGCGCACAGGTCCTATGGCTACACCTTC. This rearrangement joins TRBV7-6 to TRBJ1-2, with D possibly TRBD1 on 5 matching bases. Germline V CDR1 and CDR2: SGHVS, FNYEAQ. CDR3 length: 14 amino acids. V lost 0 bases and J lost 4, with 9 bases in between.

This chain uses TRBV10-3 with TRBJ2-1; TRBD2 aligns across 8 bases. The CDR3 extends over 14 amino acids. Per germline, CDR1 ENHRY and CDR2 SYGVKD. V shed 4 bases, J shed 8 bases, and the junction held 7 bases outside the gene matches. The CDR3 region is CAISVNGGVDEQFF. For the CDR3, the DNA is TGTGCCATCAGTGTCAACGGGGGGGTAGATGAGCAGTTCTTC.

This clonotype appeared a few times. Germline and junction disagree at one end, which may indicate a read error. V is TRBV2 and J is TRBJ2-5; D might be TRBD1 or TRBD2, each matching 5 bases. This CDR3 spans 17 amino acids. Germline V gives CDR1 SNHLY, CDR2 FYNNEI. The CDR3 DNA sequence: TGTGCCAGCACTCAGAGGGGCTCCGCGGCCCCTCAAGAGGCCCAGTACTTC. It specifies CASTQRGSAAPQEAQYF. Variable domain in full (rest from reference TRBV2 and TRBJ2-5): EPEVTQTPSHQVTQMGQEVILRCVPISNHLYFYWYRQILGQKVEFLVSFYNNEISEKSEIFDDQFSVERPDGSNFTLKIRSTKLEDSAMYFCASTQRGSAAPQEAQYFGPGTRLLVL.

The V gene is TRBV19, the J gene TRBJ2-7; TRBD2 agrees at 11 bases. Germline CDR1 is LNHDA and CDR2 is SQIVND (reference sequence). V gave up 6 bases and J gave up 6 bases; unmatched junction bases: 10. The CDR3 has 15 amino acids. CDR3 nucleotides: TGTGCCAGTAGCCTTAGCGGGGGGGTTTCCCGCGAGCAGTACTTC. This gives the protein CASSLSGGVSREQYF.

The chain combines TRBV24-1 with TRBJ2-1; 7 positions match TRBD2. The CDR3 loop spans 15 amino acids. Germline loops: CDR1 KGHDR, CDR2 SFDVKD. Trimming removed 4 bases from V and 5 bases from J; junction bases left unmatched: 7. The DNA of the CDR3 is TGTGCCACCAGTGAGGCGGGAGCATCCGACAATGAGCAGTTCTTC. Encoded protein: CATSEAGASDNEQFF.

This chain connects TRBV24-1 to TRBJ1-1; possible D gene TRBD1, 5 bases. Between the trimmed V and J ends, which lost 5 bases and 6 bases, there was a span of 12 bases. The CDR3 is made up of 13 amino acids. CDR1 and CDR2 (germline): KGHDR, SFDVKD. In DNA form, the CDR3 reads TGTGCCACCAGTGGCAGGGCGAGTCCTGAAGCTTTCTTT. Protein: CATSGRASPEAFF.

This clonotype was counted at least ten times. The rearrangement uses TRBV6-5 and TRBJ2-1, with a possible D match to TRBD1 (6 bases). V gave up 2 bases and J gave up 5 bases, with 13 bases separating them. CDR1 MNHEY and CDR2 SVGAGI come from the germline V gene. The CDR3 contains 15 residues. In DNA form, the CDR3 reads TGTGCCAGCAGTTACGGGGCAGGGGTAGACAATGAGCAGTTCTTC. Translation gives CASSYGAGVDNEQFF.

V gene TRBV11-1 combines with J gene TRBJ2-6; D call uncertain. The V gene lost 1 base and the J gene lost 2 bases, with 9 bases spanning the gap. Germline CDR1 reads SGHAT; CDR2 reads FQDESV (reference sequence). The CDR3 totals 16 residues. The DNA of the CDR3 is TGTGCCAGCAGCTTAGGCTTACTGACTGGGGCCAACGTCCTGACTTTC. It translates to CASSLGLLTGANVLTF.